The TCR beta chain described here comes from a study of cytomegalovirus exposure and HLA in healthy donors. Notes on the study in general: Certain sequence variants were highly shared and formed a cluster, and this cluster was likely a sequencing artifact. A previous analysis found most TCR beta V segments productive roughly 87% or roughly 30% of the time. Most TCR sequences were uncommon, yet certain public TCRs appeared in many donors.

In the case of this clone: The antigen is undetermined.

Use of 60 Vbeta and 13 Jbeta primers characterized the PCR. Authors' processing steps: Unique TCR beta chains totaled some 81 million in a later count, with around 11 million of them shared. The repertoire was sequenced with immunoSEQ multiplex PCR; TCRdb's copy has only in-frame clones and lacks some. V, J and clone size are those of that table, while D and trimming were read from the DNA. Listed are approximately 200,000 clones; roughly 0.74% falls within the top ten. The CDR3 sequence is 16 residues long. Trimming shortened V by 3 bases and J by 1 base, and 12 bases separated the two germline ends. From germline, CDR1 is SGHVS and CDR2 FQNEAQ.

Sequences were obtained from PBMCs. The TCR sequence derives from a boy between 10 and 17 years old in good health and CMV-seronegative. The rearrangement joins TRBV7-8 to TRBJ2-2; a possible D gene is TRBD2 (6 bases). This chain's CDR3 is CASSLRIAENTGELFF. CDR3 coding DNA: TGTGCCAGCAGCTTGAGAATAGCGGAGAACACCGGGGAGCTGTTTTTT.